The 5 T cell receptor beta chains presented below share a single source sample, sequenced in a study of OX40 agonist ivuxolimab in advanced cancers. Profiled with immunoSEQ multiplex PCR; TCRdb holds only in-frame clones, not every one. The sample holds 68,000 or so clones, over 80% seen once. The input for sequencing was CD4+ or CD8+ T cells sorted from blood, taken in a trial of the OX40 agonist ivuxolimab. Receptors originate from an adult with an advanced solid tumor such as melanoma, head and neck, liver or kidney cancer.

The genes are TRBV28 and TRBJ2-7, with 9 positions matching TRBD2. There are 14 residues in the CDR3. The J segment lost 3 bases and the V segment lost 10 bases, leaving 10 bases of the junction unmatched. CDR1 and CDR2 (germline): MDHEN, SYDVKM. For the CDR3, the DNA is TGTGCCACCGTATCAGCGGGAGGCGACTACGAGCAGTACTTC. It encodes CATVSAGGDYEQYF.

The gene calls are TRBV28 and TRBJ2-5, with 10 bases identical to TRBD2. Germline V lookup: CDR1 MDHEN, CDR2 SYDVKM. This CDR3 spans 15 amino acids. Trimming removed 7 bases from V and 2 bases from J; junction bases left unmatched: 7. CDR3 region: CASKAGGYQQETQYF. CDR3 bases: TGTGCCAGCAAAGCGGGAGGGTATCAACAAGAGACCCAGTACTTC.

This chain connects TRBV27 to TRBJ2-1; 7 nucleotides line up with TRBD2. Germline V gives CDR1 MNHEY, CDR2 SMNVEV (reference sequence). V shed 6 bases and J 4 bases; nucleotides not matched to a gene: 6. The length of the CDR3 is 14 residues. The CDR3 here is CASSRGEGYNEQFF. Here the CDR3 DNA reads TGTGCCAGCAGCCGCGGGGAGGGGTACAATGAGCAGTTCTTC.

The chain combines TRBV6-1 with TRBJ2-3, with TRBD1 matching 8 bases. Germline loops: CDR1 MNHNS, CDR2 SASEGT. V lost 4 bases to trimming and J lost 5 bases; unmatched junction nucleotides: 11. The CDR3 contains 16 residues. In DNA, the CDR3 is TGTGCCAGCAGTGTGCAACAGGGGGACGGGATAGATACGCAGTATTTT. Translation: CASSVQQGDGIDTQYF.

This clone has only a few counts. CDR3 DNA sequence: TGTGCCTGGTGCGGGGAACAGGGCCGTTCCTACAATGAGCAGTTCTTC. It codes for CAWCGEQGRSYNEQFF. V is TRBV30 and J is TRBJ2-1; either TRBD1 or TRBD2 may fit D (6 bases each). Deletions cut 5 bases from V and 1 base from J, with 18 bases between. The germline V gene has CDR1 GTSNPN and CDR2 SVGIG (reference sequence). The CDR3 sequence is 16 residues long.